These 19 T cell receptor beta chains were all obtained from the same sample, sequenced in a study of T-cell memory formation after mild COVID-19. TCRdb ran MiXCR on the 5' RACE reads and lists one entry per CDR3 protein. The data hold 300,000 to 350,000 distinct CDR3 sequences, with 15% to 20% observed a single time. Sequencing input: PBMCs or a T cell subset sorted from them (not recorded which). The receptors come from a man younger than 35 who had mild COVID-19 (a few samples of this study predate the infection). Cell type and time point are not known.

The rearrangement uses TRBV5-1 and TRBJ2-3; D is possibly TRBD2 (6 bases). Germline CDR1 and CDR2: SGHRS and YFSETQ. Trimming cost V 2 bases and J 4 bases, with 11 bases left between them. The CDR3 has 14 residues. Written as DNA, the CDR3 is TGCGCCAGCAGCTTTTTCGGAGGGCCAGATACGCAGTATTTT. It codes for CASSFFGGPDTQYF.

V gene TRBV4-3 combines with J gene TRBJ2-5; D perhaps matches TRBD1 (6 bases). The V end was cut by 5 bases, the J end by 5 bases, with 15 bases between. The CDR3 is made up of 14 amino acids. Germline CDR1 is LGHNA and CDR2 is YSLEER. CDR3 protein: CASSYQGTRETQYF. CDR3 in DNA: TGCGCCAGCAGCTATCAGGGGACACGGGAGACCCAGTACTTC.

J is TRBJ2-3 and V is TRBV14, with TRBD2 matching 8 bases. V lost 1 base to trimming and J lost 4 bases; unmatched junction nucleotides: 4. Germline loops: CDR1 SGHDN, CDR2 FVKESK. There are 15 residues in the CDR3. The CDR3 region has the DNA TGTGCCAGCAGCCAAGCAGGGACTAGAGCAGATACGCAGTATTTT. Translated: CASSQAGTRADTQYF.

A few counts support this clonotype. The chain uses TRBV15 and TRBJ2-3; 11 positions agree with TRBD1. Germline assignment: CDR1 LNHNV and CDR2 YYDKDF (reference sequence). V was clipped by 3 bases and J by 0 bases; unmatched bases: 5. The CDR3 loop spans 17 amino acids. CDR3 residues: CATSRWGTGGSTDTQYF. The CDR3 nucleotides are TGTGCCACCAGCAGGTGGGGGACAGGGGGAAGCACAGATACGCAGTATTTT. The entire variable domain, with the rest obtained from reference TRBV15 and TRBJ2-3, is as follows: DAMVIQNPRYQVTQFGKPVTLSCSQTLNHNVMYWYQQKSSQAPKLLFHYYDKDFNNEADTPDNFQSRRPNTSFCFLDIRSPGLGDTAMYLCATSRWGTGGSTDTQYFGPGTRLTVL.

This clonotype was detected many times. This chain joins TRBV20-1 and TRBJ2-3; 9 nucleotides match TRBD1. CDR1 is DFQATT and CDR2 is SNEGSKA in the germline V gene (reference sequence). The J segment lost 0 bases and the V segment lost 6 bases, leaving 13 bases of the junction unmatched. The length of the CDR3 is 17 residues. CDR3 nucleotide sequence: TGCAGTGCGACTCCGGGACAGGGAATTTCTAGCACAGATACGCAGTATTTT. It yields the protein CSATPGQGISSTDTQYF.

The chain couples TRBV6-2 or TRBV6-3 to TRBJ1-1; D gene ambiguous. Per the germline V gene, CDR1 is MNHEY and CDR2 is SVGEGT. V lost 8 bases, J lost 5 bases, and 15 bases lay in between. The CDR3 runs 13 residues. CDR3 nucleotide sequence: TGTGCCAGCTCGGGCCTCGCAGGAACTGAAGCTTTCTTT. Its translation is CASSGLAGTEAFF.

In its sample, this clonotype was seen a few times. This rearrangement joins TRBV20-1 to TRBJ2-1, with TRBD2 matching over 7 bases. Germline trimming cut 2 bases from V and 3 bases from J; bases unmatched to any gene: 7. The CDR3 runs 15 residues. Germline V gene sequence: CDR1 DFQATT, CDR2 SNEGSKA (reference sequence). The CDR3 sequence: CSARSSGVIYNEQFF. Here the CDR3 DNA reads TGCAGTGCTAGATCCAGCGGGGTGATCTACAATGAGCAGTTCTTC.

Only a few counts were recorded for this clonotype. The gene calls are TRBV20-1 and TRBJ1-3; no clear D. The CDR3 is 16 amino acids. Between the trimmed V and J ends, which lost 6 bases and 0 bases, there was a span of 18 bases. Germline loops: CDR1 DFQATT, CDR2 SNEGSKA (reference sequence). Written as DNA, the CDR3 is TGCAGTGCCCAGAGGGAGGGCTATCTCTCTGGAAACACCATATATTTT. This codes for CSAQREGYLSGNTIYF.

This clonotype was detected a few times. The chain uses TRBV9 and TRBJ2-5; D is unclear. The CDR3 covers 16 residues. Germline lookup yields CDR1 SGDLS and CDR2 YYNGEE. Trimming took 0 bases from V and 5 from J, leaving 17 bases between them. The CDR3 DNA is TGTGCCAGCAGCGTAGCTGCAGATACTCCAGCGGAGACCCAGTACTTC. The encoded protein is CASSVAADTPAETQYF.

This clonotype was seen a handful of times. This chain joins TRBV5-4 and TRBJ1-3; 7 bases match TRBD1. V was pared by 4 bases and J by 8 bases, with 9 bases of the junction left unmatched. CDR3 length: 14 amino acids. Germline CDR1 SGHNT, CDR2 YYREEE (reference sequence). The CDR3, as DNA: TGTGCCAGCAGCCCCAGACAGGGTTTGGACACCATATATTTT. Its translation: CASSPRQGLDTIYF.

This clonotype was seen only a few times. The chain employs TRBV20-1 and TRBJ2-3, with a weak D call TRBD1 (6 bases). This CDR3 region has 14 residues. Trimming left V 1 base short and J 5 bases short, with 13 bases between. The germline gives CDR1 DFQATT, CDR2 SNEGSKA (reference sequence). The CDR3 region has the DNA TGCAGTGCTAGAGTCGCAGGGGCACGAGATACGCAGTATTTT. As protein: CSARVAGARDTQYF.

V gene TRBV2 combines with J gene TRBJ1-1; D is uncertain. This CDR3 is built from 12 residues. V was pared by 3 bases and J by 9 bases, with 11 bases between. Germline lookup yields CDR1 SNHLY and CDR2 FYNNEI. CDR3 amino acids: CASSDASDKAFF. The CDR3, as DNA: TGTGCCAGCAGTGACGCGTCCGACAAAGCTTTCTTT.

This chain joins TRBV11-2 and TRBJ2-6; D is unclear. The CDR3 is 14 amino acids. Trimming removed 5 bases at V and 6 bases at J, with 11 bases between. CDR1 and CDR2 from the germline V gene are SGHAT and FQNNGV. CDR3 amino acids: CASSLVGLANVLTF. CDR3 coding DNA: TGTGCCAGCAGCCTAGTAGGTTTGGCCAACGTCCTGACTTTC.

This clonotype was seen ten or more times. This chain uses TRBV20-1 with TRBJ2-7; TRBD2 agrees at 7 bases. The CDR3 is made up of 11 amino acids. V was pared by 7 bases and J by 7 bases, with 7 bases of the junction left unmatched. Germline CDR1 reads DFQATT; CDR2 reads SNEGSKA (reference sequence). The CDR3 nucleotides are TGCAGTGGTGGACTAGGCGGGGAGCAGTACTTC. Its translation is CSGGLGGEQYF.

The chain carries TRBV4-3 and TRBJ2-2; 15 bases align to TRBD2. The CDR3 is 17 amino acids. Germline V gene data show CDR1 as LGHNA and CDR2 as YSLEER. Trimming cost V 4 bases and J 6 bases; bases outside gene matches: 6. CDR3 nucleotide sequence: TGCGCCAGCAGCCCCGGACTAGCGGGGGGGATAGCCGGGGAGCTGTTTTTT. Protein: CASSPGLAGGIAGELFF.

This clonotype turned up a few times. V is TRBV7-2 and J is TRBJ2-5; 15 bases map to TRBD2. Germline V CDR1 and CDR2: SGHTA, FQGNSA. The CDR3 sequence is 19 residues long. The trim removed 0 bases at V and 5 bases at J, leaving 10 bases unmatched. CDR3 coding DNA: TGTGCCAGCAGCTTAGCTCGGACTAGCGGGGGGGCCCTAGGGGAGACCCAGTACTTC. Translating gives CASSLARTSGGALGETQYF.

This clonotype was seen more than once but under ten times. In DNA, the CDR3 is TGTGCCAGCAGTTTTATGGGACAGGGCACGACGCAGTATTTT. Translation gives CASSFMGQGTTQYF. The chain links TRBV12-3 or TRBV12-4 to TRBJ2-3; 9 positions agree with TRBD1. Trimming cost V 3 bases and J 9 bases; bases outside gene matches: 7. The length of the CDR3 is 14 residues.

This clonotype was counted only a few times. The chain is built from TRBV27 and TRBJ1-5; possible D gene TRBD1, 5 bases. Germline-derived CDR1 and CDR2 are MNHEY and SMNVEV (reference sequence). This CDR3 has 14 residues. V was shortened by 3 bases and J by 7 bases, with 13 bases between the two germline ends. CDR3 bases: TGTGCCAGCAGTTTGCCCGGGGGAGGACAGCCCCAGCATTTT. This sequence encodes CASSLPGGGQPQHF.

V usage is TRBV5-4 and J usage is TRBJ1-1; D is possibly TRBD1 (5 bases). The V end lost 3 bases, the J end lost 5 bases, and 14 bases lay between the germline ends. Germline loops: CDR1 SGHNT, CDR2 YYREEE (reference sequence). The CDR3 loop spans 14 amino acids. The DNA for the CDR3 is TGTGCCAGCAGCTCCGGGACCTCAGGGACTGAAGCTTTCTTT. This encodes CASSSGTSGTEAFF.